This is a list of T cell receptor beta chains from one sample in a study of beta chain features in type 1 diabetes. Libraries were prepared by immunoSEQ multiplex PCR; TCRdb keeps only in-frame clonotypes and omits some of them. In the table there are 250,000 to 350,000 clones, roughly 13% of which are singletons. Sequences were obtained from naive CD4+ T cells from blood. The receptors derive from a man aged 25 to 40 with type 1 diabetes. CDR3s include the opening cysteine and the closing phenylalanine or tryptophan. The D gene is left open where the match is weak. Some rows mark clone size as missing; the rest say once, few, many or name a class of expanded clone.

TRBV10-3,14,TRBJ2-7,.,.,CAISESSSNYEQYF,TGTGCCATCAGTGAGTCGAGTTCGAACTACGAGCAGTACTTC
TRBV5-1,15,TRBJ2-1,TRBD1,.,CASDFGTGGYNEQFF,TGCGCCAGTGATTTCGGGACAGGGGGCTACAATGAGCAGTTCTTC
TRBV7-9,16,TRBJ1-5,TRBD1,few,CASSLDRGGSNQPQHF,TGTGCCAGCAGCTTAGACAGGGGGGGAAGCAATCAGCCCCAGCATTTT
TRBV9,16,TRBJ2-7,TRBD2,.,CASSPRLAGSSYEQYF,TGTGCCAGCAGCCCCCGACTAGCGGGGAGCTCCTACGAGCAGTACTTC
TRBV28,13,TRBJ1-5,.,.,CAITDNLDQPQHF,TGTGCCATCACCGACAATCTCGATCAGCCCCAGCATTTT
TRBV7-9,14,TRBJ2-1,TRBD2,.,CASSILAGVSEQFF,TGTGCCAGCAGCATACTAGCGGGAGTAAGTGAGCAGTTCTTC
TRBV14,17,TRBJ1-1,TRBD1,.,CASSPTRGTGRLMEAFF,TGTGCCAGCAGCCCAACGCGTGGGACAGGCCGCTTAATGGAAGCTTTCTTT
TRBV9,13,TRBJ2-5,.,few,CASSGGQGETQYF,TGTGCCAGCAGCGGGGGGCAAGGGGAGACCCAGTACTTC
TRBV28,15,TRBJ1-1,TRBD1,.,CASSPTGTGGTEAFF,TGTGCCAGCAGCCCAACCGGGACAGGGGGAACTGAAGCTTTCTTT
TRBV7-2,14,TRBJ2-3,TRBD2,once,CASSLLAGEGTQYF,TGTGCCAGCAGCTTGCTAGCGGGAGAGGGTACGCAGTATTTT
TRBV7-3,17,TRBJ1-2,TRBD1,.,CASSQGGSRGRGSGYTF,TGTGCCAGCAGCCAAGGGGGATCCAGGGGGCGCGGATCTGGCTACACCTTC
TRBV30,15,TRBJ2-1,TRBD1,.,CAVQGTASSYNEQFF,TGTGCCGTACAAGGGACAGCCAGCTCCTACAATGAGCAGTTCTTC
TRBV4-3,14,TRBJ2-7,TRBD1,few,CASSPGQGDVEQYF,TGCGCCAGCAGCCCAGGACAGGGAGACGTCGAGCAGTACTTC
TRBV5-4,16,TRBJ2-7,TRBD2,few,CASSSTGAGGPYEQYF,TGTGCCAGCAGCTCCACCGGGGCGGGAGGGCCCTACGAGCAGTACTTC
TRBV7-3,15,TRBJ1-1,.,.,CASSLGGEMNTEAFF,TGTGCCAGCAGCTTAGGTGGGGAGATGAACACTGAAGCTTTCTTT
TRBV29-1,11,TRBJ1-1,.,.,CSVETGPEAFF,TGCAGCGTGGAGACAGGACCTGAAGCTTTCTTT
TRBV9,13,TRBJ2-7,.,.,CASSVGGMGEQYF,TGTGCCAGCAGCGTAGGGGGCATGGGGGAGCAGTACTTC
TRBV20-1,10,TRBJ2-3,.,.,CSAQSDTQYF,TGCAGTGCTCAATCAGATACGCAGTATTTT
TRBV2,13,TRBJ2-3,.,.,CAGNRDGSDTQYF,TGTGCCGGGAACAGAGACGGGAGCGATACGCAGTATTTT
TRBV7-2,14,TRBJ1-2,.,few,CASSSSTRNYGYTF,TGTGCCAGCAGCTCATCGACACGAAACTATGGCTACACCTTC
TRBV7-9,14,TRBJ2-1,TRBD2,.,CASPLGGRGNEQFF,TGTGCCAGTCCCTTGGGCGGGAGAGGCAATGAGCAGTTCTTC
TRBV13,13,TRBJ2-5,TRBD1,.,CASSFRGLETQYF,TGTGCCAGCAGCTTCAGGGGGCTGGAGACCCAGTACTTC
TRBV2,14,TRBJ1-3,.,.,CASSVVASGNTIYF,TGTGCCAGCAGTGTTGTAGCCTCTGGAAACACCATATATTTT
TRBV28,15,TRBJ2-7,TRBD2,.,CASSSASGGSYEQYF,TGTGCCAGCAGTTCCGCTAGCGGGGGGTCCTACGAGCAGTACTTC
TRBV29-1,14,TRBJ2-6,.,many,CSVAEFSGANVLTF,TGCAGCGTTGCCGAGTTCTCTGGGGCCAACGTCCTGACTTTC
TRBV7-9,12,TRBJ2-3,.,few,CASSLSSDTQYF,TGTGCCAGCAGCTTATCGTCAGATACGCAGTATTTT
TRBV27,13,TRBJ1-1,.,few,CASSLLGNTEAFF,TGTGCCAGCAGTTTACTAGGGAACACTGAAGCTTTCTTT
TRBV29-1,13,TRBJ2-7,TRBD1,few,CSVWDRETYEQYF,TGCAGCGTCTGGGACAGAGAGACCTACGAGCAGTACTTC
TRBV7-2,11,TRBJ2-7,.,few,CASSRGYEQYF,TGTGCCAGCAGTCGGGGGTACGAGCAGTACTTC